The 13 T cell receptor beta chains in this list originate from one sample, sequenced in a study of T cell responses to AZD1222 COVID-19 vaccine. Libraries were prepared by immunoSEQ multiplex PCR; TCRdb keeps only in-frame clonotypes and omits some of them. This repertoire shows approximately 56,000 clones, 80% to 90% found once; its top ten account for about 16%. Sequencing was performed on peripheral blood, taken on day 0 of AZD1222 vaccination. The receptors shown here come from an adult in good health.

The gene calls are TRBV7-9 and TRBJ2-7; the match to TRBD1 covers 7 bases. Trimming removed 5 bases from V and 7 bases from J; junction bases left unmatched: 5. The V gene's germline CDR1 is SEHNR and CDR2 FQNEAQ (reference sequence). The CDR3 is made up of 12 amino acids. CDR3 sequence reads: CASSKTGREQYF. CDR3 nucleotides: TGTGCCAGCAGCAAGACAGGGCGGGAGCAGTACTTC.

The rearrangement links TRBV7-8 to TRBJ2-3; possibly TRBD1 or TRBD2 for D (5 bases each). This CDR3 has 16 amino acids. V was shortened by 1 base and J by 2 bases, with 13 bases between the two germline ends. In germline, CDR1 is SGHVS, CDR2 FQNEAQ. The CDR3 DNA reads TGTGCCAGCAGCTTAGGGGACCAAAGAACCACAGATACGCAGTATTTT. Its protein product is CASSLGDQRTTDTQYF.

The chain uses TRBV2 and TRBJ1-4, with D tentatively TRBD1 (6 bases). From germline, CDR1 is SNHLY and CDR2 FYNNEI. Trimming pared 8 bases from V and 8 bases from J, leaving 15 bases between. This CDR3 region has 13 residues. The CDR3: CASQGPLEEKLFF. Here the CDR3 DNA reads TGTGCCAGCCAGGGGCCCTTGGAGGAAAAACTGTTTTTT.

The chain has TRBV15 and TRBJ1-6; D gene unclear. This CDR3 region has 15 residues. Trimming took off 0 bases at V and 9 bases at J, with 12 bases between the two ends. Germline V gene sequence: CDR1 LNHNV, CDR2 YYDKDF (reference sequence). The CDR3 DNA is TGTGCCACCAGCAGAGAGGTAGGAGGTTCTTCACCCCTCCACTTT. Protein: CATSREVGGSSPLHF.

This clone has just a few counts. The rearrangement links TRBV15 to TRBJ1-5; D gene unclear. This CDR3 spans 13 amino acids. V was cut by 5 bases and J by 7 bases, with 12 bases left in between. CDR1 is LNHNV and CDR2 is YYDKDF in the germline V gene (reference sequence). CDR3 sequence: CATSPDISQPQHF. As DNA, the CDR3 is TGTGCCACCAGCCCCGACATTTCCCAGCCCCAGCATTTT.

The chain carries TRBV19 and TRBJ1-4; no clear D gene. The V gene's germline CDR1 is LNHDA and CDR2 SQIVND (reference sequence). The CDR3 is 15 residues long. The V and J ends lost 2 bases and 5 bases respectively, with 12 bases between them. CDR3 residues: CASSIWASGNEKLFF. As DNA, the CDR3 is TGTGCCAGTAGTATATGGGCCAGTGGAAATGAAAAACTGTTTTTT.

The rearrangement links TRBV4-2 to TRBJ2-2; D is ambiguous. The CDR3 consists of 17 residues. The V and J ends lost 0 bases and 2 bases respectively, with 13 bases between them. Per the germline V gene, CDR1 is LGHNA and CDR2 is YNFKEQ. CDR3 amino acids: CASSQESLAINTGELFF. CDR3 in DNA: TGTGCCAGCAGCCAAGAATCTCTGGCAATAAACACCGGGGAGCTGTTTTTT.

The V gene is TRBV7-3, the J gene TRBJ1-2; no definite D call. The CDR3 sequence is 14 residues long. CDR1 SGHTA and CDR2 FQGTGA come from the germline V gene. Trimming removed 5 bases from V and 4 bases from J, with 14 bases in between. The CDR3 DNA is TGTGCCAGCAGCCACGATACGAGGGTCTATGGCTACACCTTC. Its translation is CASSHDTRVYGYTF.

This rearrangement joins TRBV19 to TRBJ2-7; TRBD2 matches at 7 bases. The germline gives CDR1 LNHDA, CDR2 SQIVND (reference sequence). J gave up 3 bases and V 6 bases, and 5 bases lay outside the gene matches. CDR3 length equals 13 residues. CDR3 sequence: CASRGRGLYEQYF. The CDR3 DNA is TGTGCCAGTAGGGGGAGGGGTCTCTACGAGCAGTACTTC. Drawing the rest from reference TRBV19 and TRBJ2-7, the complete variable domain is DGGITQSPKYLFRKEGQNVTLSCEQNLNHDAMYWYRQDPGQGLRLIYYSQIVNDFQKGDIAEGYSVSREKKESFPLTVTSAQKNPTAFYLCASRGRGLYEQYFGPGTRLTVT.

The chain combines TRBV3-1 (or the pseudogene TRBV3-2) with TRBJ2-1, with TRBD2 matching over 10 bases. This CDR3 has 13 amino acids. Per the germline V gene, CDR1 is LGHDT and CDR2 is YNNKEL (reference sequence). Trimming cost V 1 base and J 9 bases; bases outside gene matches: 0. CDR3 sequence reads: CASSQGTSGEQFF. CDR3 sequence (DNA): TGTGCCAGCAGCCAAGGGACTAGCGGTGAGCAGTTCTTC.

V is TRBV24-1 and J is TRBJ1-5, with D uncertain. The CDR3 sequence is 14 residues long. V lost 0 bases to trimming and J lost 8 bases, with 10 bases between them. The germline V gene encodes CDR1 KGHDR and CDR2 SFDVKD. The CDR3 spells CATSDLEGMEPQHF. DNA of the CDR3: TGTGCCACCAGTGATTTGGAAGGGATGGAGCCCCAGCATTTT.

CDR3 sequence reads: CASSLEGHAFF. The DNA for the CDR3 is TGTGCCAGCAGCTTAGAAGGGCATGCTTTCTTT. V and J are TRBV7-9 and TRBJ1-1; the D is unclear. V gave up 1 base and J gave up 11 bases, with 8 bases separating them. Germline lookup yields CDR1 SEHNR and CDR2 FQNEAQ (reference sequence). This CDR3 spans 11 amino acids.

CDR3 in DNA: TGTGCCAGCACCCCAGACAGGGTCTACAATCAGCCCCAGCATTTT. Its protein product is CASTPDRVYNQPQHF. The V call is TRBV6-5, the J call TRBJ1-5; 7 positions agree with TRBD1. This CDR3 has 15 residues. The J segment lost 3 bases and the V segment lost 7 bases, leaving 9 bases of the junction unmatched. Germline-derived CDR1 and CDR2 are MNHEY and SVGAGI.